This T cell receptor (beta chain) was captured in a study of shared clonotypes between healthy human individuals (dated by TCRdb to 2020 to 2021). Background on the whole study: The cohort included a few men and a couple of women between 18 and 49 years of age. For each donor, CD4 naive and CD4 memory were each given three plates, CD8 naive was given two plates, and CD8 memory was given one plate. Different laboratories and diverse techniques were used to prepare libraries and sequence TCR repertoires, to increase sequencing depth and limit assay-specific biases. The study deeply sequenced blood TCR repertoires of five healthy adults to estimate repertoire size and the extent of clonotype sharing between individuals. Leukapheresis yielded between about 0.85 and 9.5 billion PBMCs per donor.

The donors were healthy, HIV-negative adults who had no recently reported acute infections or vaccinations. Only Caucasian adults living in Nashville, Tennessee, USA were represented among the donors. CD4+ T cells were enriched by magnetic negative selection; naive cells were then positively selected on CD45RA, and the negative fraction formed the memory subset. Blood was collected by leukapheresis, and PBMCs were isolated by Ficoll-Histopaque density gradient centrifugation and then cryopreserved in liquid nitrogen vapor phase. Analytical flow cytometry was used to check the purity and quantity of each magnetically sorted T cell population. Each sorted fraction had its genomic DNA isolated and then quantified by UV absorbance on a Nanodrop 2000c. Broader findings and caveats from the paper: Sampling was restricted to blood, and TCR repertoires in tissues likely differ from the TCR repertoires found in blood. Because the study included only a small number of donors, the genetic and exposure-history diversity represented was limited. Based on pairwise subsampling, the degree of clonotype sharing among donors was expected to be affected by sequencing depth. Incomplete sequencing was indicated by rarefaction of sorted-subset datasets, despite the large sequencing depth. About 4.5% of naive CD4, around 3.5% of naive CD8, roughly 2.5% of memory CD4, and about 0.4% of memory CD8 clonotypes were shared across four donors. Compared with non-shared clonotypes, the clonotypes found in all four sorted-subset donors had higher generation probabilities. Naive subsets generally had larger estimated clonotype richness than memory subsets did.

Using the deep immunoSEQ assay, TCR CDR3 regions were amplified from genomic DNA by multiplex PCR. Extracted genomic DNA from each cell subset was distributed evenly across all wells of several immunoSEQ 96-well plates, and each plate was treated as a replicate. For sorted subsets, about 210 ng of genomic DNA, equivalent to roughly 30,000 T cell genomes, went into each replicate PCR. Purified libraries were quantified with a Qubit 3.0 fluorometer, sized on a Bioanalyzer 2100, and re-quantified with the KAPA Library Quantification kit. A separate single-read 150-cycle Illumina NextSeq 550 flow cell was used to sequence each immunoSEQ 96-well plate. The study's processing was this. Because the immunoSEQ output included only junctional sequences and no quality scores, the filtering could not be the same as the filtering used for full-length reads. Sequences were annotated with PyIR, a Python wrapper for IgBLAST v1.9, using IMGT germline references to assign V/J genes and CDR3. Reads were filtered out if the reads had weak V/J assignments (E-value above 1e-6), no CDR3, stop codons, out-of-frame junctions, or ambiguous translated residues. V3J clonotypes were defined as sequences sharing the same inferred V gene, J gene, and CDR3 amino acid sequence. Percentage overlap between repertoires was calculated by dividing the number of shared unique clonotypes by the size of the smaller repertoire. Richness of each repertoire was evaluated using RTK rarefaction, the Chao1 estimator, and Recon v2.1 estimates of unobserved clonotypes. Generation probabilities for all TCRbeta clonotypes obtained by the gDNA method from a few donors were computed using OLGA. Drawn from immuneACCESS, this table holds only the in-frame rearrangements with V and J called that TCRdb kept. Clones are partly lost; checked studies trace under half to an unresolved V gene and leave the rest unexplained. The V and J calls and the clone size are those of that table, but D and trimming were determined from the DNA. The sample table contains over 2 million clones; only one count was recorded for 92% of them. The top ten constitute 0.3% to 0.45% of the sample.

In the germline V gene, CDR1 corresponds to SGHRS and CDR2 to YFSETQ. Its CDR3 holds 14 amino acids, cysteine through phenylalanine. The kept DNA is CDR3 alone, 42 bases in frame from the first base. The germline V and J ends show losses of 4 bases and 10 bases respectively, and no gene match explains 8 bases of the junction. As to this clone: This clone's antigen is unknown. No much larger clone exists at a distance of one base, and base qualities are not known.

The V gene is TRBV5-1 and the J gene is TRBJ2-1, and TRBD2 aligns with 10 junction nucleotides. The sequencing input was naive CD4+ T cells from PBMCs. Explained via the paper, the cell subset or site label denotes: CD45RA+ positively selected. The source is a man younger than 35 in good health. Some clones in this sample may be carry-over from other donors' samples. The CDR3 region reads CASSKILAGDEQFF. The DNA reads TGCGCCAGCAGCAAGATCCTAGCGGGAGACGAGCAGTTCTTC.